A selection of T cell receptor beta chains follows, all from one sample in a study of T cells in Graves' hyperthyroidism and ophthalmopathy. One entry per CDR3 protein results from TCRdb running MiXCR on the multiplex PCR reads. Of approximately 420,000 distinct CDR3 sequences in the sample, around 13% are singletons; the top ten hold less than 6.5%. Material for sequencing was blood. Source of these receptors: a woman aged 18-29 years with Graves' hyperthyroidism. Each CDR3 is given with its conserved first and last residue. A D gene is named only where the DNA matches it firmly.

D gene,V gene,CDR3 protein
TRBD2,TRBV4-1,CASSQGRGRAWEQFF
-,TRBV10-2,CASTSPGGTF
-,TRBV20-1,CSARDWGGLYEQYF
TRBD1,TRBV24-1,CATSAVGQGTDTQYF
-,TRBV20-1,CSASRDWAESNYGYTF
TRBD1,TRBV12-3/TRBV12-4,CASSTLGQVASGANVLTF
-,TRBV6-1,CASSEGGWTEAFF
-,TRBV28,CASSPSHRVPYSNQPQHF
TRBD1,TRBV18,CASSPFAGQVKTGTEAFF
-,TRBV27,CASSSSIVFGETQYF
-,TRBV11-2,CASSLEASGNEQFF
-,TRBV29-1,CSVIPGRNTGELFF
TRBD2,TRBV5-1,CASSGVAGGPEETQYF
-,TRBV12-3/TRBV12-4,CASSRQYRRTVTSTDTQYF
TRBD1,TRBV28,CASSLGQPTYEQYF
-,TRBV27,CASRRAVSTDTQYF